This record concerns one T cell receptor beta chain sequence. What it binds is unknown. These data belong to a study of blood T cells in healthy people across ages. The study, taken as a whole, reports: Getting older went along with TCR beta diversity per million T cells dropping roughly linearly. Whereas aged donors had fewer naive CD4+ cells, long-lived donors had more of them and higher diversity.

Donor samples were obtained from healthy Caucasian individuals from Russia, aged about 6 to 95. Each donor's blood draw was 8.5 to 10 milliliters of peripheral blood. With a J-beta primer mix and a sample-barcoded 5' primer, a second PCR ran 7 to 11 cycles. TCRdb re-derived calls from the 5' RACE reads in MiXCR, one entry per CDR3 protein. The sample shows approximately 1.5 million distinct CDR3 sequences, roughly 32% of them seen only once. Trimming took 0 bases from V and 5 from J; bases not matched to a gene: 5. This CDR3 contains 16 residues. Germline values: CDR1 SGHAT, CDR2 FQNNGV. Sequenced material: blood. This sequence joins TRBV11-2 and TRBJ2-3; 10 bases are shared with TRBD2. This clonotype was obtained from a woman under 40 in good health. CDR3 DNA sequence: TGTGCCAGCAGCTTAGATCTGCTAGCGGGAGTAGATACGCAGTATTTT. This gives the protein CASSLDLLAGVDTQYF.